A single sample gave rise to the 9 T cell receptor beta chains below, sequenced in a study of identical twins. In TCRdb, the 5' RACE reads were re-called with MiXCR into one record per CDR3 protein. The sample includes around 690,000 distinct CDR3 sequences, about 20% of them seen just once. The same data also went into a second study, on T cells expressing NK-cell markers.

Sequenced: PBMCs. Every receptor here comes from a young woman in good health.

J is TRBJ1-1 and V is TRBV9, with TRBD1 matching over 9 bases. V was clipped by 3 bases and J by 12 bases; unmatched bases: 6. This CDR3 contains 12 residues. Germline loops: CDR1 SGDLS, CDR2 YYNGEE. The CDR3 is CASSAPGQGTFF. The CDR3 DNA reads as TGTGCCAGCAGCGCACCGGGACAGGGAACTTTCTTT.

For this clonotype: An end of the junction differs from the germline gene, which may be a read error. The V call is TRBV7-2, the J call TRBJ2-7, with 10 bases lining up with TRBD1. Germline V gene lookup returns CDR1 SGHTA and CDR2 FQGNSA. The CDR3 loop spans 15 amino acids. The CDR3 DNA sequence: TGTGACAGCAGCTCCCGGACAGGGGGAGGCCACGAGCAGTACTTC. Its translation: CDSSSRTGGGHEQYF.

V and J are TRBV9 and TRBJ2-7; TRBD1 might be the D (6 bases). The CDR3 runs 12 residues. Germline V CDR1 and CDR2: SGDLS, YYNGEE. The germline V and J ends were trimmed by 0 bases and 6 bases, with 7 bases remaining between them. CDR3 loop: CASSVVDSEQYF. The CDR3 region has the DNA TGTGCCAGCAGCGTAGTGGACAGCGAGCAGTACTTC. The full variable domain, completed using reference TRBV9 and TRBJ2-7, is DSGVTQTPKHLITATGQRVTLRCSPRSGDLSVYWYQQSLDQGLQFLIQYYNGEERAKGNILERFSAQQFPDLHSELNLSSLELGDSALYFCASSVVDSEQYFGPGTRLTVT.

This rearrangement joins TRBV4-1 to TRBJ1-5; tentatively, D is TRBD1 (5 bases). The V end lost 1 base, the J end lost 6 bases, and 13 bases lay between the germline ends. Germline-derived CDR1 and CDR2 are MGHRA and YSYEKL. The CDR3 has 15 residues. The CDR3 DNA is TGCGCCAGCAGCCAAGGCCAGGGCGGGGGTCAGCCCCAGCATTTT. It specifies CASSQGQGGGQPQHF.

This clonotype was seen a few times. CDR3 protein: CASSESLDTQYF. CDR3 DNA sequence: TGCGCCAGCAGCGAGTCGTTGGATACGCAGTATTTT. This sequence joins TRBV5-1 and TRBJ2-3; no firm D call. In germline, CDR1 is SGHRS, CDR2 YFSETQ. The V end lost 4 bases, the J end lost 6 bases, and 9 bases lay between the germline ends. This CDR3 contains 12 residues.

The rearrangement links TRBV4-1 to TRBJ2-6; 8 nucleotides match TRBD2. Looked up from germline, CDR1 is MGHRA and CDR2 is YSYEKL. Trimming at V came to 2 bases and at J to 2 bases, leaving 8 bases not matched to a gene. This CDR3 spans 18 amino acids. CDR3 nucleotides: TGCGCCAGCAGCCAAAATTTTGCGGGGGGCGCTGGGGCCAACGTCCTGACTTTC. This sequence encodes CASSQNFAGGAGANVLTF.

This clonotype has at least ten counts. The chain carries TRBV12-3 or TRBV12-4 and TRBJ2-5; D is perhaps TRBD2 (6 bases). Trimming left V 7 bases short and J 7 bases short, with 16 bases between. The CDR3 has 13 residues. The DNA for the CDR3 is TGTGCCAGCAATTTGGGTAACGGGGGGACCCAGTACTTC. It codes for CASNLGNGGTQYF.

DNA of the CDR3: TGTGCCAGTATCATAAGTGCGGGGGGGCCCGCGACCGGGGAGCTGTTTTTT. As protein: CASIISAGGPATGELFF. The chain carries TRBV19 and TRBJ2-2; TRBD2 matches at 9 bases. Trimming removed 7 bases from V and 5 bases from J; junction bases left unmatched: 14. The germline V gene encodes CDR1 LNHDA and CDR2 SQIVND (reference sequence). The CDR3 has 17 residues.

This clonotype came up a few times. This chain connects TRBV18 to TRBJ2-3; a weak D match, TRBD2 (5 bases). The CDR3 is 14 residues long. Germline V CDR1 and CDR2: KGHSH, LQKENI. The germline V and J ends were trimmed by 3 bases and 2 bases, with 9 bases remaining between them. This chain's CDR3 is CASSPSVYTDTQYF. Written as DNA, the CDR3 is TGTGCCAGCTCACCTAGCGTCTACACAGATACGCAGTATTTT.